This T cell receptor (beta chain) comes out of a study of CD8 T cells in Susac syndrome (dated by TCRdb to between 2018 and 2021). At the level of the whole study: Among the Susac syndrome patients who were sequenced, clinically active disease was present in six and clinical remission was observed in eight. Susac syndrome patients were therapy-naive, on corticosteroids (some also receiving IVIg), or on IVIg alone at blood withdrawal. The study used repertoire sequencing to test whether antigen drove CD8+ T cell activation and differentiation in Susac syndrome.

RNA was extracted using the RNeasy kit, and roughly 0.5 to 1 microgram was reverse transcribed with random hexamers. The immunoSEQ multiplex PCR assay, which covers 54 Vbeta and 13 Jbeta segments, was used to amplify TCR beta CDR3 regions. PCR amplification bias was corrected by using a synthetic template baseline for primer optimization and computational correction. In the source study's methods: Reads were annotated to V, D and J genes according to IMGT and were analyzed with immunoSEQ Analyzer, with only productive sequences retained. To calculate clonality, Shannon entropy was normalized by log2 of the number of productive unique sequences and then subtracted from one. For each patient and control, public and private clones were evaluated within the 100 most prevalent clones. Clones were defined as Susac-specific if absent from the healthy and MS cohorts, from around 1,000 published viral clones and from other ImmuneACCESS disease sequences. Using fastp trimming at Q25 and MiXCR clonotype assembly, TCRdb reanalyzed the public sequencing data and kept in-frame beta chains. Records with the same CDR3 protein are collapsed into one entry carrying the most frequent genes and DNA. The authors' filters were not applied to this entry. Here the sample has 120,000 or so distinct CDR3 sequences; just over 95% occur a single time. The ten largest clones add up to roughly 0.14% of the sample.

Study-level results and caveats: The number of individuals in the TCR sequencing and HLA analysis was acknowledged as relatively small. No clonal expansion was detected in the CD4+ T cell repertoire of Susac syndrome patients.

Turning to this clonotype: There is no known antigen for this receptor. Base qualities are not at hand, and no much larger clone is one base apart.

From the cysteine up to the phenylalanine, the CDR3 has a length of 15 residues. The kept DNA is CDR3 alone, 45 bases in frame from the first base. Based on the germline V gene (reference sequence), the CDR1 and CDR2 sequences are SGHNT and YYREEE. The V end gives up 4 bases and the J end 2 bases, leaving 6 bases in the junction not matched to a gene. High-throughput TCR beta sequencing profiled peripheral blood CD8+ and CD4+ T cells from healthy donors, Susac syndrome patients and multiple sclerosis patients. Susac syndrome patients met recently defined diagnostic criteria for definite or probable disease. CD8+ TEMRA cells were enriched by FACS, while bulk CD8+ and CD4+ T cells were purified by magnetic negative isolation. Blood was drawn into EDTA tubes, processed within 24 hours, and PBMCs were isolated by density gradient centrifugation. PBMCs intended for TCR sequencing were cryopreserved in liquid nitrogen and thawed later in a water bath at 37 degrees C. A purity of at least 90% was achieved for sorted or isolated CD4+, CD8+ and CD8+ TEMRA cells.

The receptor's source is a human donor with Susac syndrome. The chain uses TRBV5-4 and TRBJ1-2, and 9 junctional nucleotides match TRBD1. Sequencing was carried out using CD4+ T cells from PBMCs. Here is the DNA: TGTGCCAGCAGCAAGCCGGGACAGGGCAACTATGGCTACACCTTC. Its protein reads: CASSKPGQGNYGYTF. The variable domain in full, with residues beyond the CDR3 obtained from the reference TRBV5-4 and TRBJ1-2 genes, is ETGVTQSPTHLIKTRGQQVTLRCSSQSGHNTVSWYQQALGQGPQFIFQYYREEENGRGNFPPRFSGLQFPNYSSELNVNALELDDSALYLCASSKPGQGNYGYTFGSGTRLTVV.